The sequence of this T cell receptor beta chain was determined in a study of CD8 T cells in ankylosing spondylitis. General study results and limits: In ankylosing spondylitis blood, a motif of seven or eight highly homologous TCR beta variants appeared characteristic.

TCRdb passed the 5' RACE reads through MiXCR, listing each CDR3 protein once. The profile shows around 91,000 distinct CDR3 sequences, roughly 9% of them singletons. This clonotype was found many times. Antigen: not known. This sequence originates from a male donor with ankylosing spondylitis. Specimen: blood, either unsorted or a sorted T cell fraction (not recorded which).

The CDR3 spells CASSQAPWGVLGSNYGYTF. CDR3 DNA sequence: TGCGCCAGCAGCCAAGCCCCATGGGGGGTCTTGGGTTCTAACTATGGCTACACCTTC. The rearrangement links TRBV4-1 to TRBJ1-2; a possible D gene is TRBD1 (5 bases). V was clipped by 1 base and J by 0 bases, with 21 bases between them. Germline V lookup: CDR1 MGHRA, CDR2 YSYEKL. The CDR3 runs 19 residues.